The clone carrying this TCR beta chain appeared a few times. Additional DNA sequences in this sample encode the identical CDR3. These data belong to a study of blood T cell repertoires in COVID-19. Clones were sequenced by immunoSEQ multiplex PCR, and TCRdb holds only the in-frame ones, with some missing. The table shows some 130,000 clones, with around 90% occurring only once. The V end lost 1 base, the J end lost 7 bases, and 5 bases lay between the germline ends. CDR1 is SGHVS, CDR2 FQNEAQ, per germline. This CDR3 spans 13 amino acids. This TCR derives from a man aged 50-60 years with active COVID-19. Sequenced material: peripheral blood. The chain employs TRBV7-8 and TRBJ1-6, with unresolved D. The CDR3 protein is CASSLGRNSPLHF. Here the CDR3 DNA reads TGTGCCAGCAGCTTAGGTCGGAATTCACCCCTCCACTTT.